The clone carrying this T cell receptor (beta chain) was seen just once. This specimen comes from a study of blood T cell repertoires in COVID-19. TCRdb's copy holds only in-frame clones and misses some; the assay was immunoSEQ multiplex PCR. This table holds some 90,000 clones, about 86% found once. The CDR3 is 15 residues long. Germline V CDR1 and CDR2: SNHLY, FYNNEI. Trimming removed 5 bases from V and 8 bases from J; junction bases left unmatched: 11. The clonotype comes from a woman over 75 with acute or convalescent COVID-19. The sequencing input was peripheral blood. The V and J genes are TRBV2 and TRBJ1-4, with 7 bases fitting TRBD1. CDR3 residues: CASSTNRGPGEKLFF. In nucleotides, the CDR3 is TGTGCCAGCAGTACTAACAGGGGCCCAGGGGAAAAACTGTTTTTT.